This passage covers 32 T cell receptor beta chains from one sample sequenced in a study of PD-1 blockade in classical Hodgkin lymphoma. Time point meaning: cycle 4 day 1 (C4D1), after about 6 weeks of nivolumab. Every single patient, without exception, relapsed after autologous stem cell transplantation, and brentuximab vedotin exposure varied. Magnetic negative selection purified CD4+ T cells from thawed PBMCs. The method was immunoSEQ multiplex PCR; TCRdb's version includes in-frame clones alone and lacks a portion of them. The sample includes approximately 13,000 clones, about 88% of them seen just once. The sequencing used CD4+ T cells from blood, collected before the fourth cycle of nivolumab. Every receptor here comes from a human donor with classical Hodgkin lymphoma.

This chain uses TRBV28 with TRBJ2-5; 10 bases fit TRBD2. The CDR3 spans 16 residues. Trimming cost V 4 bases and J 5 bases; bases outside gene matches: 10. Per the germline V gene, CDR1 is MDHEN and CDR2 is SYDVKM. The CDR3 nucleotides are TGTGCCAGCAGTTCAATAACTAGCGGGACTAGGGAGACCCAGTACTTC. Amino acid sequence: CASSSITSGTRETQYF.

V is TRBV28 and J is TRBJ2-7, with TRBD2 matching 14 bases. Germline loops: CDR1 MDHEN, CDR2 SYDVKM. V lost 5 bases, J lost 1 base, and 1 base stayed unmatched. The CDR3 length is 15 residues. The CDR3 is CASSRTSGGSYEQYF. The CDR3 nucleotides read TGTGCCAGCAGTCGGACTAGCGGGGGGTCCTACGAGCAGTACTTC.

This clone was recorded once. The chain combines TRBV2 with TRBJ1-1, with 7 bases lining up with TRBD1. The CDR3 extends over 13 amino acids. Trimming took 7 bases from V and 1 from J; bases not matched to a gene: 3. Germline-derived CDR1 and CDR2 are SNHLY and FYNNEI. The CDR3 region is CASTTGQNTEAFF. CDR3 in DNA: TGTGCCAGCACGACAGGGCAGAACACTGAAGCTTTCTTT.

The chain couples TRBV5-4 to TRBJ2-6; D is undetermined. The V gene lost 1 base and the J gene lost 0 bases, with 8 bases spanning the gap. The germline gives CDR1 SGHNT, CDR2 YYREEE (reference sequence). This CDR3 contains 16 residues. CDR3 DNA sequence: TGTGCCAGCAGCTTGTACTCCCACTCTGGGGCCAACGTCCTGACTTTC. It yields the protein CASSLYSHSGANVLTF.

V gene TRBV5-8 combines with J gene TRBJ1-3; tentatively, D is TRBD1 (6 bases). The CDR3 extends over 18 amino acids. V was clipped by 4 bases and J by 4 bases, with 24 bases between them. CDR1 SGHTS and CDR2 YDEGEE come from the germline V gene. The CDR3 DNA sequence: TGTGCCAGCAGCCAAGAAACACCCGGGGGGGCGGGAGGAAACACCATATATTTT. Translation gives CASSQETPGGAGGNTIYF.

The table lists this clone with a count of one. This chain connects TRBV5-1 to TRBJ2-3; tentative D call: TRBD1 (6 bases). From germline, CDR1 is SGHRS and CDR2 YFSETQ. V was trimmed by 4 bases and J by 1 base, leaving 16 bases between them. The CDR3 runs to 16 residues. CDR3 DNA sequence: TGCGCCAGCAGCGTGTCGGGACAAAAACGCACAGATACGCAGTATTTT. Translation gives CASSVSGQKRTDTQYF.

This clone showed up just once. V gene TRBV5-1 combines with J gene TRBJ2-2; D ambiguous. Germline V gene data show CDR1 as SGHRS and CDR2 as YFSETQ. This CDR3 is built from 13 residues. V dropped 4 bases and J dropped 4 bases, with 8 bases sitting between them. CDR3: CASSLGTTGELFF. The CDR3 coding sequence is TGCGCCAGCAGCCTCGGTACCACCGGGGAGCTGTTTTTT.

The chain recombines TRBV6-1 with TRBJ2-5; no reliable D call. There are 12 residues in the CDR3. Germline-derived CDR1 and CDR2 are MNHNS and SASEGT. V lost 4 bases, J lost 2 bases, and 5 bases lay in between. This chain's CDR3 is CASSVGQETQYF. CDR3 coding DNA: TGTGCCAGCAGTGTAGGGCAAGAGACCCAGTACTTC.

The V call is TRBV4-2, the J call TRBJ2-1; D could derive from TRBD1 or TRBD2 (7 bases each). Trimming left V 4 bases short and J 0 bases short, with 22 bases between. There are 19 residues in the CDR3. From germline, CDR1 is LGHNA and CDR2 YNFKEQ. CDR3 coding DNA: TGTGCCAGCAGCCCAAGGGGGGGTGCGGACAGGAGCTCCTACAATGAGCAGTTCTTC. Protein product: CASSPRGGADRSSYNEQFF.

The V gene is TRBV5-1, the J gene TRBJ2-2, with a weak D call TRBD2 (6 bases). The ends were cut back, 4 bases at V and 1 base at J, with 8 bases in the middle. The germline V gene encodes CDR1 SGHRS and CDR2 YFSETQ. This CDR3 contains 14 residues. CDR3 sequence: CASSRDWNTGELFF. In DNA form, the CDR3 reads TGCGCCAGCAGCCGGGACTGGAACACCGGGGAGCTGTTTTTT.

Here the CDR3 reads CASSYGGTGLYEQYF. CDR3 coding DNA: TGTGCCAGCAGTTACGGGGGGACAGGGCTGTACGAGCAGTACTTC. This rearrangement joins TRBV6-6 to TRBJ2-7; 9 bases line up with TRBD1. CDR3 length: 15 amino acids. Looked up from germline, CDR1 is MNHNY and CDR2 is SVGAGI (reference sequence). Trimming took 2 bases from V and 4 from J; bases not matched to a gene: 6.

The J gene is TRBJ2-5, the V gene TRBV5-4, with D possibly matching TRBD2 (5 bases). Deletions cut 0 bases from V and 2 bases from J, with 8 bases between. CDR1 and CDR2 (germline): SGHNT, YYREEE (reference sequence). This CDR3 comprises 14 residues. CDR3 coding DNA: TGTGCCAGCAGCTTGGGAGGGCCTCAAGAGACCCAGTACTTC. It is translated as CASSLGGPQETQYF.

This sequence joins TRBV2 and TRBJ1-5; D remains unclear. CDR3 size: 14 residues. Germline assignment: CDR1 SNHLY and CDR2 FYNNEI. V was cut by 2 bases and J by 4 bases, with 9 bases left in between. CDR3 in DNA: TGTGCCAGCAGTGAAAGGGAGGCGAATCAGCCCCAGCATTTT. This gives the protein CASSEREANQPQHF.

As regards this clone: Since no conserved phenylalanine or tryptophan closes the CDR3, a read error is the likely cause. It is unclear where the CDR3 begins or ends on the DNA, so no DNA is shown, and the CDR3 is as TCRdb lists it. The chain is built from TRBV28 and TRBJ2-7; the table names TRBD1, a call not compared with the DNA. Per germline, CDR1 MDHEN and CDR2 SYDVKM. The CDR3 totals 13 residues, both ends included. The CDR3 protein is CASIAGGGVGPVL.

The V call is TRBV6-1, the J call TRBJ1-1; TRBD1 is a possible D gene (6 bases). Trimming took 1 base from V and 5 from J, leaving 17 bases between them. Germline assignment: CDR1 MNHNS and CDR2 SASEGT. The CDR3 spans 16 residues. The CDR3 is CASSEGVGGLRTEAFF. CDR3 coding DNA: TGTGCCAGCAGTGAAGGAGTGGGGGGCTTGAGGACTGAAGCTTTCTTT.

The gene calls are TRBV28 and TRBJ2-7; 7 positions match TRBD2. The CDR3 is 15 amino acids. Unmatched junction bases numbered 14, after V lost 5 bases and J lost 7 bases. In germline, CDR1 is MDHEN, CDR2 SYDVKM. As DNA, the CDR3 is TGTGCCAGCAGTGGGGCTCATGCGGGAGTTGGGGAGCAGTACTTC. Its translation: CASSGAHAGVGEQYF.

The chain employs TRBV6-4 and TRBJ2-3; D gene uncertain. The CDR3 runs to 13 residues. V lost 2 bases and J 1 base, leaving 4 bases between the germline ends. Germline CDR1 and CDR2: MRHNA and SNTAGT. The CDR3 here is CASSDEGTDTQYF. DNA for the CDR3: TGTGCCAGCAGTGACGAGGGCACAGATACGCAGTATTTT.

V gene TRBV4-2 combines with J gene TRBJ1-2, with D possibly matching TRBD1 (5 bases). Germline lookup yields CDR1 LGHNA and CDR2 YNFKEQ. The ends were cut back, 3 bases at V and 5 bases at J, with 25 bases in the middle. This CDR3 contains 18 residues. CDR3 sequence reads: CASSQVGLMGRVFYGYTF. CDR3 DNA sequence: TGTGCCAGCAGCCAGGTGGGCCTCATGGGCAGGGTTTTTTATGGCTACACCTTC.

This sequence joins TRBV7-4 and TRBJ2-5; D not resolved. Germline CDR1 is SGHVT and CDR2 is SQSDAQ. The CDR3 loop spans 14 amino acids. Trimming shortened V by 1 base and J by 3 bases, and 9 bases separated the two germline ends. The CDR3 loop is CASSLDPQEETQYF. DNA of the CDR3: TGTGCCAGCAGCTTAGATCCGCAAGAAGAGACCCAGTACTTC.

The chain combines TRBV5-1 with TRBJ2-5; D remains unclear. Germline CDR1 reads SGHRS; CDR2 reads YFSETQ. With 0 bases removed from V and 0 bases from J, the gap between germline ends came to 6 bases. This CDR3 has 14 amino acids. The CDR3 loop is CASSLAANQETQYF. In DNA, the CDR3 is TGCGCCAGCAGCTTGGCGGCCAACCAAGAGACCCAGTACTTC.

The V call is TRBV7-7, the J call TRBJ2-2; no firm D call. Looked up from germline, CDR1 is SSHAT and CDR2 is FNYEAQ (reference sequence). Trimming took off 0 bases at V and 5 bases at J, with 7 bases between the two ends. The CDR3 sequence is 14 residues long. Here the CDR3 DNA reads TGTGCCAGCAGCTTAGCGCTCGGGACCGGGGAGCTGTTTTTT. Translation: CASSLALGTGELFF.

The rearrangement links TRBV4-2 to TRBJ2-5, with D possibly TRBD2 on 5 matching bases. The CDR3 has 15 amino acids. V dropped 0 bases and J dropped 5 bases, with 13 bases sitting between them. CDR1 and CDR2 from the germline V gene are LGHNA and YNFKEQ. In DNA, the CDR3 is TGTGCCAGCAGCCAAGACCGGGGTAACTTCGAGACCCAGTACTTC. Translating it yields CASSQDRGNFETQYF.

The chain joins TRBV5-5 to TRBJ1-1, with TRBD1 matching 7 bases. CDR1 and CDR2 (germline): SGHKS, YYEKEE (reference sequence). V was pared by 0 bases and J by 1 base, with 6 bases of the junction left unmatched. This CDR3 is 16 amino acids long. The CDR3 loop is CASSLGMTGWNTEAFF. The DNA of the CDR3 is TGTGCCAGCAGCTTGGGAATGACAGGGTGGAACACTGAAGCTTTCTTT.

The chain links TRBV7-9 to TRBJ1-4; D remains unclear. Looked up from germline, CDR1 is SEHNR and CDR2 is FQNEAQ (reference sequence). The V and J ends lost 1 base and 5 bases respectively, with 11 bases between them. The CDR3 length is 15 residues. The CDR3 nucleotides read TGTGCCAGCAGCTTAGGAGGGATTTCGAATGAAAAACTGTTTTTT. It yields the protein CASSLGGISNEKLFF.

CDR3 in DNA: TGTGCCAGCAGTCAGAGGACAGGGGGTCAAGAGACCCAGTACTTC. Its translation: CASSQRTGGQETQYF. The chain recombines TRBV6-6 with TRBJ2-5, with 10 bases lining up with TRBD1. Trimming cost V 5 bases and J 2 bases; bases outside gene matches: 5. CDR1 is MNHNY and CDR2 is SVGAGI in the germline V gene (reference sequence). The CDR3 runs 15 residues.

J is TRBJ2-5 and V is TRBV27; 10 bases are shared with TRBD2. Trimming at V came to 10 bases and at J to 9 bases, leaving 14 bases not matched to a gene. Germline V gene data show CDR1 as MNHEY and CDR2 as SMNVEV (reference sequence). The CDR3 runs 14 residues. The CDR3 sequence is CATRAAGGPGAQYF. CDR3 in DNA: TGTGCCACGCGGGCAGCGGGGGGGCCGGGGGCCCAGTACTTC.

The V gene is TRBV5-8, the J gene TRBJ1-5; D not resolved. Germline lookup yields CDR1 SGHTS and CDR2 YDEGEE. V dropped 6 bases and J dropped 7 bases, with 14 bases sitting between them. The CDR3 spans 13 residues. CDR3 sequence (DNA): TGTGCCAGCACGAGGAGGGCGGACCAGCCCCAGCATTTT. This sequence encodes CASTRRADQPQHF.

CDR3 region: CAIRPGAGGSSTDTQYF. The CDR3 bases are TGTGCCATCAGACCAGGGGCGGGGGGTTCTAGCACAGATACGCAGTATTTT. The chain couples TRBV10-3 to TRBJ2-3; 8 bases fit TRBD2. The germline gives CDR1 ENHRY, CDR2 SYGVKD. This CDR3 region has 17 residues. Trimming at V came to 6 bases and at J to 0 bases, leaving 11 bases not matched to a gene.

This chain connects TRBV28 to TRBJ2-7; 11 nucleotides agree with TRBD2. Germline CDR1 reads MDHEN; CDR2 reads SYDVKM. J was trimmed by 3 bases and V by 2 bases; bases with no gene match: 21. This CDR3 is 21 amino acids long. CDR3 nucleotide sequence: TGTGCCAGCAGTTTACCTCTGGGGGGGGGACTAGCGGCCCTAAAAGGCTACGAGCAGTACTTC. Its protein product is CASSLPLGGGLAALKGYEQYF.

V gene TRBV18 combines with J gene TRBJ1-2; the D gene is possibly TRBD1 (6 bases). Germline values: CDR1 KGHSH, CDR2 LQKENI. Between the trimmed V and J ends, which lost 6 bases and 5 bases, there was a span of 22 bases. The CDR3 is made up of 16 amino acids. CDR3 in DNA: TGTGCCAGCTCCAACTTCCAGGGGCCCGCCGTATATGGCTACACCTTC. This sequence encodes CASSNFQGPAVYGYTF.

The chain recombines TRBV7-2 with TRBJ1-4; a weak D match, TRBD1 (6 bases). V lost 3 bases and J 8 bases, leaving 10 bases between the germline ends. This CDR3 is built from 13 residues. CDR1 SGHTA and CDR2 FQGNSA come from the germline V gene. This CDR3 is CASSFRGGEKLFF. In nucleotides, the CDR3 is TGTGCCAGCAGCTTCAGAGGGGGAGAAAAACTGTTTTTT.

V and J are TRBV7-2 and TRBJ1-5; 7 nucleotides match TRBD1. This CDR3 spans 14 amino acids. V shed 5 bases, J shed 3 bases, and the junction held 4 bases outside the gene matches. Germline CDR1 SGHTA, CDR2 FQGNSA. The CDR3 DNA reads TGTGCCAGCAGCCGACAGGGTAACAATCAGCCCCAGCATTTT. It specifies CASSRQGNNQPQHF.